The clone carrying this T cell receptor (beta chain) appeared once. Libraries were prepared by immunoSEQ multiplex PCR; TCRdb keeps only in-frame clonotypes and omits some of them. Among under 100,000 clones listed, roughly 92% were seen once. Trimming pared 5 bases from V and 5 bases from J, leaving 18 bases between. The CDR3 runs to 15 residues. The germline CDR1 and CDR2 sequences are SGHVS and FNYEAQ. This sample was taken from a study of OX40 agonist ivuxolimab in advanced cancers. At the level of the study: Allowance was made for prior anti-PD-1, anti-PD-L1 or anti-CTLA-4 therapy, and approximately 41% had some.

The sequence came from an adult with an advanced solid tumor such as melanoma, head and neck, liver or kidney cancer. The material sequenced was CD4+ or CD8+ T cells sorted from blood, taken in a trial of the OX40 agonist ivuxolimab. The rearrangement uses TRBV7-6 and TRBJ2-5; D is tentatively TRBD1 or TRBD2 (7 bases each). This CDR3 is CASSPSRGGPETQYF. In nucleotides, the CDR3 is TGTGCCAGCAGCCCCTCCAGGGGGGGGCCGGAGACCCAGTACTTC.